These 11 T cell receptor beta chains were all obtained from the same sample, sequenced in a study of T cell repertoires in cytomegalovirus infection. TCRdb processed the reads anew with MiXCR; each CDR3 protein has one entry. Of hundreds of thousands of distinct CDR3 sequences in the sample, around 35% were seen once. Their target antigens are unknown. This specimen was cultured PBMCs, taken from culture after CMV antigen stimulation. The origin of the receptors is a human donor in good health (CMV status not recorded). Some clones in this sample may be carry-over from other donors' samples.

The chain is built from TRBV28 and TRBJ1-6; 7 bases fit TRBD1. This CDR3 has 13 amino acids. The V segment lost 3 bases and the J segment 10 bases; nucleotides outside the gene matches: 3. Germline V gene sequence: CDR1 MDHEN, CDR2 SYDVKM. Here the CDR3 reads CASSFRGRSPLHF. The CDR3 region has the DNA TGTGCCAGCAGTTTTAGGGGGCGGTCACCCCTCCACTTT. The entire variable domain, with the rest obtained from reference TRBV28 and TRBJ1-6, is as follows: DVKVTQSSRYLVKRTGEKVFLECVQDMDHENMFWYRQDPGLGLRLIYFSYDVKMKEKGDIPEGYSVSREKKERFSLILESASTNQTSMYLCASSFRGRSPLHFGNGTRLTVT.

This clonotype was seen a handful of times. This sequence joins TRBV27 and TRBJ2-7; TRBD2 matches 8 bases. The CDR3 runs to 13 residues. CDR1 is MNHEY, CDR2 SMNVEV, per germline (reference sequence). J lost 3 bases, V lost 10 bases, and 8 bases had no gene match. The CDR3 reads CATSGGIFYEQYF. The CDR3 nucleotides read TGTGCCACCTCGGGGGGGATTTTCTACGAGCAGTACTTC.

The chain uses TRBV2 and TRBJ2-7; TRBD2 agrees at 11 bases. Germline V CDR1 and CDR2: SNHLY, FYNNEI. The junction had 5 bases not matched to a gene; V was cut back by 6 bases and J by 1 base. This CDR3 has 15 amino acids. The CDR3 DNA is TGTGCCAGCAGGGCCACTAGCGGGGGTTCCTACGAGCAGTACTTC. Translated, it gives CASRATSGGSYEQYF.

CDR3 nucleotide sequence: TGCAGTGCGAAGGGGCCAAAGGTGGATGAGCAGTTCTTC. Encoded protein: CSAKGPKVDEQFF. The V gene is TRBV20-1, the J gene TRBJ2-1, with D possibly matching TRBD1 (5 bases). The V end lost 6 bases, the J end lost 8 bases, and 17 bases lay between the germline ends. The CDR3 consists of 13 residues. Per the germline V gene, CDR1 is DFQATT and CDR2 is SNEGSKA (reference sequence).

The gene calls are TRBV6-1 and TRBJ1-3; 10 positions agree with TRBD1. Trimming cost V 6 bases and J 6 bases; bases outside gene matches: 5. Germline CDR1 and CDR2: MNHNS and SASEGT. There are 14 residues in the CDR3. CDR3 nucleotides: TGTGCCAGCAGCCTGACAGGGGGCGAAAACACCATATATTTT. It encodes CASSLTGGENTIYF.

This rearrangement joins TRBV19 to TRBJ2-1, with a possible D match to TRBD2 (6 bases). V was cut by 6 bases and J by 8 bases, with 20 bases left in between. The CDR3 has 15 residues. Per the germline V gene, CDR1 is LNHDA and CDR2 is SQIVND (reference sequence). This CDR3 reads CASSPGRGGTYEQFF. In DNA, the CDR3 is TGTGCCAGTAGCCCGGGAAGGGGTGGGACTTATGAGCAGTTCTTC.

This chain links TRBV2 with TRBJ2-2; TRBD1 might be the D (7 bases). The CDR3 has 13 amino acids. Germline V gene lookup returns CDR1 SNHLY and CDR2 FYNNEI. The ends were cut back, 7 bases at V and 6 bases at J, with 12 bases in the middle. This CDR3 reads CASTVRGAGELFF. CDR3 DNA: TGTGCCAGCACTGTCAGGGGGGCCGGGGAGCTGTTTTTT.

The J gene is TRBJ2-1, the V gene TRBV30, with 8 bases that match TRBD2. This CDR3 spans 15 amino acids. The trim removed 2 bases at V and 10 bases at J, leaving 13 bases unmatched. Germline V CDR1 and CDR2: GTSNPN, SVGIG (reference sequence). The CDR3 protein is CAWSLGLGRGGEQFF. CDR3 coding DNA: TGTGCCTGGAGTCTGGGACTAGGCCGTGGAGGGGAGCAGTTCTTC. Using reference TRBV30 and TRBJ2-1 for the parts outside the CDR3, the full variable domain is SQTIHQWPATLVQPVGSPLSLECTVEGTSNPNLYWYRQAAGRGLQLLFYSVGIGQISSEVPQNLSASRPQDRQFILSSKKLLLSDSGFYLCAWSLGLGRGGEQFFGPGTRLTVL.

The chain joins TRBV6-1 to TRBJ2-7; 8 positions match TRBD1. The V gene end was trimmed by 5 bases and the J gene end by 2 bases; junction bases not matched to a gene: 14. Germline V lookup: CDR1 MNHNS, CDR2 SASEGT. The CDR3 spans 17 residues. The CDR3 loop reads CASSLRQGKYRAYEQYF. CDR3 nucleotides: TGTGCCAGCAGTCTTCGACAGGGGAAGTATAGGGCCTACGAGCAGTACTTC.

The chain couples TRBV12-3 or TRBV12-4 to TRBJ1-4, with 7 positions matching TRBD1. The CDR3 spans 16 residues. Trimming took 8 bases from V and 1 from J; bases not matched to a gene: 10. This CDR3 is CASAREGAGTNEKLFF. The DNA of the CDR3 is TGTGCCAGCGCCCGCGAGGGGGCTGGAACTAATGAAAAACTGTTTTTT.

The chain joins TRBV20-1 to TRBJ2-5, with D perhaps matching TRBD2 (6 bases). Trimming removed 1 base from V and 0 bases from J, with 12 bases in between. The CDR3 is 15 residues long. Germline V gene data show CDR1 as DFQATT and CDR2 as SNEGSKA (reference sequence). The CDR3 region is CSARVRDGNQETQYF. In nucleotides, the CDR3 is TGCAGTGCTAGAGTGCGGGACGGGAACCAAGAGACCCAGTACTTC.